This entry concerns a single TCR beta chain. Participant age was roughly 18 to 90 years, and participants resided in roughly 25 US areas. Participants had their cohort set by participant-reported clinical history. The data were obtained in a study of blood T cell repertoires in COVID-19. Across the study: Whether acute or convalescent, the COVID-19 samples came from the United States, Italy and Spain.

TCRdb keeps only in-frame clones here, not all; method: immunoSEQ multiplex PCR. The sample has some 320,000 clones, 90% seen once. V lost 4 bases and J lost 3, with 17 bases in between. Per the germline V gene, CDR1 is SGHNT and CDR2 is YYREEE (reference sequence). The CDR3 totals 15 residues. This sequence joins TRBV5-4 and TRBJ2-7; D may be TRBD1 (6 bases). This TCR was recovered from a woman aged 25 to 39 who had been exposed to COVID-19. Sequenced input: PBMCs or T cells enriched from blood (not recorded which). The chain's CDR3 is CASSPGTTSIYEQYF. CDR3 sequence (DNA): TGTGCCAGCAGCCCCGGGACAACCTCAATCTACGAGCAGTACTTC. Based on the CDR3 plus reference TRBV5-4 and TRBJ2-7, the full variable domain is ETGVTQSPTHLIKTRGQQVTLRCSSQSGHNTVSWYQQALGQGPQFIFQYYREEENGRGNFPPRFSGLQFPNYSSELNVNALELDDSALYLCASSPGTTSIYEQYFGPGTRLTVT.